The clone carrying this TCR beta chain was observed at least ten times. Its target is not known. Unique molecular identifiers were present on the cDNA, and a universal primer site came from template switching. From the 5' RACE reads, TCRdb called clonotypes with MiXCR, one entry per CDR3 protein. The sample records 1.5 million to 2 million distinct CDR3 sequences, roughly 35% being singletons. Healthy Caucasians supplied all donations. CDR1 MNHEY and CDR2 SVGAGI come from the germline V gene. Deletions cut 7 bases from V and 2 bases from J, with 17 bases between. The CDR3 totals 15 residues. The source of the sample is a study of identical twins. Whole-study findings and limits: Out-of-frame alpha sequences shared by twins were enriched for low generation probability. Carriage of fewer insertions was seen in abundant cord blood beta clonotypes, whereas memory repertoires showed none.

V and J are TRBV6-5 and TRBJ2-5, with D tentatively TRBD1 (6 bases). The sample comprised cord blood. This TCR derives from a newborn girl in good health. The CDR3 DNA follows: TGTGCCAGCAACGCAGGGGTGGGCCTTCAAGAGACCCAGTACTTC. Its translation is CASNAGVGLQETQYF.